The 29 T cell receptor beta chains below were found in one sample sequenced in a study of T-cell reconstitution after alpha-beta-depleted transplantation in children. The library targeted TCRbeta and was prepared with unique molecular identifiers. Each CDR3 protein is one row after TCRdb ran MiXCR on the PCR reads. The data contain over 450,000 distinct CDR3 sequences, roughly a tenth of them singletons. Here the sequenced sample was PBMCs, taken before TCRalphabeta/CD19-depleted stem cell transplant. Source of these receptors: a child aged 2 to 9 with inherited bone marrow failure, due to receive a stem cell transplant.

At least ten counts were recorded for this clonotype. The V call is TRBV12-3 or TRBV12-4, the J call TRBJ2-1, with 7 bases matching TRBD1. The CDR3 has 14 amino acids. J lost 7 bases, V lost 3 bases, and 6 bases had no gene match. The CDR3 loop is CASSLRGLWNEQFF. The CDR3 bases are TGTGCCAGCAGTTTGAGGGGGCTCTGGAATGAGCAGTTCTTC.

The sample holds many counts of this clonotype. The gene calls are TRBV12-3 or TRBV12-4 and TRBJ1-2; D not resolved. This CDR3 is built from 12 residues. Trimming cost V 3 bases and J 4 bases, with 6 bases left between them. The CDR3 region has the DNA TGTGCCAGCAGTTTGTCCTCCTATGGCTACACCTTC. It yields the protein CASSLSSYGYTF.

In this sample, this clonotype turned up many times. The chain combines TRBV5-1 with TRBJ2-3; 9 bases are shared with TRBD1. The CDR3 has 16 amino acids. V shed 2 bases, J shed 3 bases, and the junction held 7 bases outside the gene matches. CDR1 is SGHRS and CDR2 is YFSETQ in the germline V gene. CDR3 nucleotide sequence: TGCGCCAGCAGCTTCCCCCGGGACAGGGATACAGATACGCAGTATTTT. Protein product: CASSFPRDRDTDTQYF.

This clonotype was observed many times. The junction departs from the called germline gene at one end, perhaps through a read error. V usage is TRBV20-1 and J usage is TRBJ2-3; the D gene is possibly TRBD2 (6 bases). Germline V CDR1 and CDR2: DFQATT, SNEGSKA (reference sequence). The CDR3 is 12 residues long. CDR3 nucleotides: TGCAGTACTAGCCTTTACACAGATACGCAGTATTTT. Residues: CSTSLYTDTQYF.

Worth noting for this clonotype: With a far larger clone one base away, a read error is the likely cause. The V gene is TRBV27, the J gene TRBJ1-2; 7 positions match TRBD1. The CDR3 is 13 amino acids. Germline values: CDR1 MNHEY, CDR2 SMNVEV (reference sequence). In DNA, the CDR3 is TGTGACAGCAGTTTACGACAGGGCTATGGCTACACCTTC. Translating it yields CDSSLRQGYGYTF.

This chain uses TRBV15 with TRBJ2-5; a possible D gene is TRBD2 (6 bases). This CDR3 has 15 amino acids. V shed 0 bases and J shed 4 bases, with 12 bases lying between them. CDR1 and CDR2 (germline): LNHNV, YYDKDF (reference sequence). The CDR3 spells CATSRDGKEGETQYF. The CDR3 DNA reads TGTGCCACCAGCAGAGATGGGAAGGAGGGAGAGACCCAGTACTTC.

This clonotype was detected many times. This sequence joins TRBV6-2 or TRBV6-3 and TRBJ2-7, with unresolved D. With 0 bases removed from V and 7 bases from J, the gap between germline ends came to 13 bases. Germline-derived CDR1 and CDR2 are MNHEY and SVGEGT. The CDR3 is 14 amino acids. The chain's CDR3 is CASSYSFGPREQYF. CDR3 coding DNA: TGTGCCAGCAGTTACTCATTCGGGCCTCGGGAGCAGTACTTC.

This clonotype appeared many times. This chain links TRBV21-1 with TRBJ2-7; TRBD1, as called in the table, went unchecked against the DNA. TRBV21-1 is a recognized pseudogene. The CDR3 length is 16 residues. In DNA, the CDR3 is TGTGCCAGCAGCCTCAAGAGAGGGGGCGCGGCCTACGAGCAGTACTTC. This translates into CASSLKRGGAAYEQYF.

This clonotype was detected many times. The chain couples TRBV20-1 to TRBJ2-7, with no clear D. This CDR3 region has 11 residues. V shed 0 bases and J shed 4 bases, with 4 bases lying between them. Germline CDR1 is DFQATT and CDR2 is SNEGSKA (reference sequence). This chain's CDR3 is CSAREDYEQYF. The CDR3 DNA sequence: TGCAGTGCTAGAGAAGATTACGAGCAGTACTTC.

This clonotype was observed many times. The chain employs TRBV6-1 and TRBJ1-2; tentatively, D is TRBD1 (6 bases). Germline V lookup: CDR1 MNHNS, CDR2 SASEGT. CDR3 size: 14 residues. The germline V and J ends were trimmed by 5 bases and 5 bases, with 15 bases remaining between them. The CDR3, as DNA: TGTGCCAGCAGTCGGCCACAGGGCCCATATGGCTACACCTTC. This gives the protein CASSRPQGPYGYTF.

In its sample, this clonotype was seen many times. The CDR3 nucleotides read TGCAGCGTTGTACTAGCGGGCCATTACAATGAGCAGTTCTTC. It translates to CSVVLAGHYNEQFF. The chain couples TRBV29-1 to TRBJ2-1; 9 bases agree with TRBD2. This CDR3 has 14 residues. The germline gives CDR1 SQVTM, CDR2 ANQGSEA. Trimming took 4 bases from V and 4 from J; bases not matched to a gene: 5.

The chain combines TRBV30 with TRBJ1-1, with a tentative D call TRBD1 (5 bases). This CDR3 region has 13 residues. V was shortened by 3 bases and J by 2 bases, with 10 bases between the two germline ends. Germline V gives CDR1 GTSNPN, CDR2 SVGIG (reference sequence). The CDR3, as DNA: TGTGCCTGGAGCACGGGACTTAACACTGAAGCTTTCTTT. Translating it yields CAWSTGLNTEAFF.

This clonotype was seen at least ten times. The chain couples TRBV20-1 to TRBJ2-7; 8 bases match TRBD2. Trimming took 6 bases from V and 0 from J; bases not matched to a gene: 16. CDR1 DFQATT and CDR2 SNEGSKA come from the germline V gene (reference sequence). There are 17 residues in the CDR3. The CDR3 DNA follows: TGCAGTGCCGGGGCACAGAGGACTAGCTGGAGCTCCTACGAGCAGTACTTC. This codes for CSAGAQRTSWSSYEQYF.

This clonotype was observed many times. V usage is TRBV7-2 and J usage is TRBJ1-3; 7 bases match TRBD1. With 5 bases clipped from V and 4 bases from J, the junction kept 5 bases outside the gene matches. This CDR3 is built from 14 residues. Germline V gene sequence: CDR1 SGHTA, CDR2 FQGNSA. CDR3 nucleotide sequence: TGTGCCAGCAGCCACAGGGGATTGGGAAACACCATATATTTT. This codes for CASSHRGLGNTIYF.

This clonotype was found many times. The chain is built from TRBV7-9 and TRBJ2-5, with 8 bases identical to TRBD1. The junction had 9 bases not matched to a gene; V was cut back by 6 bases and J by 0 bases. The CDR3 length is 16 residues. Germline assignment: CDR1 SEHNR and CDR2 FQNEAQ (reference sequence). The CDR3 DNA is TGTGCCAGCAGAACCCAGGGGGCCTACGACCAAGAGACCCAGTACTTC. This encodes CASRTQGAYDQETQYF.

This clonotype was detected ten times or more. This chain uses TRBV3-1 with TRBJ2-5; D remains unclear. This CDR3 comprises 15 residues. Trimming removed 2 bases at V and 5 bases at J, with 15 bases between. Germline V gene data show CDR1 as LGHDT and CDR2 as YNNKEL (reference sequence). This CDR3 reads CASSQLPKSTETQYF. The CDR3 bases are TGTGCCAGCAGCCAATTACCGAAATCCACGGAGACCCAGTACTTC.

This clonotype was found many times. This rearrangement joins TRBV12-3 or TRBV12-4 to TRBJ1-3; D uncertain. V shed 3 bases and J shed 4 bases, with 10 bases lying between them. The CDR3 has 14 amino acids. As DNA, the CDR3 is TGTGCCAGCAGTTTTTGGAACGCCGGAAACACCATATATTTT. Translation: CASSFWNAGNTIYF.

V and J are TRBV5-1 and TRBJ2-5, with 8 bases lining up with TRBD2. This CDR3 region has 13 residues. Germline CDR1 SGHRS, CDR2 YFSETQ. The V segment lost 5 bases and the J segment 4 bases; nucleotides outside the gene matches: 4. DNA for the CDR3: TGCGCCAGCAGAGGACTAGCTGGAGAGACCCAGTACTTC. Its translation: CASRGLAGETQYF.

This clonotype was found many times. The chain combines TRBV9 with TRBJ2-1; no definite D call. Trimming shortened V by 6 bases and J by 4 bases, and 20 bases separated the two germline ends. This CDR3 is built from 16 residues. From germline, CDR1 is SGDLS and CDR2 YYNGEE. The CDR3 loop is CASTPGPKAEYNEQFF. In nucleotides, the CDR3 is TGTGCCAGCACCCCGGGCCCGAAGGCCGAATACAATGAGCAGTTCTTC.

This clonotype was found a few times. The chain employs TRBV6-1 and TRBJ1-4; a weak D match, TRBD1 (6 bases). Per germline, CDR1 MNHNS and CDR2 SASEGT. V gave up 5 bases and J gave up 4 bases, with 11 bases separating them. The CDR3 is made up of 14 amino acids. This CDR3 is CASSTRGNNEKLFF. CDR3 coding DNA: TGTGCCAGCAGTACAAGGGGGAATAATGAAAAACTGTTTTTT.

The chain uses TRBV12-3 or TRBV12-4 and TRBJ2-7, with 12 nucleotides matching TRBD2. V shed 7 bases and J 3 bases; nucleotides not matched to a gene: 7. CDR3 length equals 15 residues. The CDR3 bases are TGTGCCAGCACCCTCGGACTAGCGGGAATCTACGAGCAGTACTTC. Protein: CASTLGLAGIYEQYF.

About this clonotype: This may come from a read error, since a much larger clone is one base off. CDR3 DNA: TGTGCCAGCTCACCAGACAGGGCGCGGGAGACCCAGTACTTC. Its protein product is CASSPDRARETQYF. The chain employs TRBV18 and TRBJ2-5, with 7 nucleotides matching TRBD1. The CDR3 runs to 14 residues. The junction had 5 bases not matched to a gene; V was cut back by 2 bases and J by 5 bases. Germline V gene data show CDR1 as KGHSH and CDR2 as LQKENI. The full variable domain, in which reference TRBV18 and TRBJ2-5 provide the parts outside the CDR3, is NAGVMQNPRHLVRRRGQEARLRCSPMKGHSHVYWYRQLPEEGLKFMVYLQKENIIDESGMPKERFSAEFPKEGPSILRIQQVVRGDSAAYFCASSPDRARETQYFGPGTRLLVL.

This clonotype was seen many times. This rearrangement joins TRBV7-9 to TRBJ2-7, with D possibly matching TRBD1 (6 bases). The length of the CDR3 is 12 residues. Per the germline V gene, CDR1 is SEHNR and CDR2 is FQNEAQ (reference sequence). Trimming took 5 bases from V and 4 from J, leaving 9 bases between them. In DNA form, the CDR3 reads TGTGCCAGCAGCGCAGACAGGTACGAGCAGTACTTC. It codes for CASSADRYEQYF. The full variable domain, completed using reference TRBV7-9 and TRBJ2-7, is DTGVSQNPRHKITKRGQNVTFRCDPISEHNRLYWYRQTLGQGPEFLTYFQNEAQLEKSRLLSDRFSAERPKGSFSTLEIQRTEQGDSAMYLCASSADRYEQYFGPGTRLTVT.

Written as DNA, the CDR3 is TGTGCCAGCACCCCCATAAGCTCCTACGAGCAGTACTTC. Amino acids: CASTPISSYEQYF. The chain links TRBV28 to TRBJ2-7; D uncertain. This CDR3 contains 13 residues. V lost 7 bases and J 0 bases, leaving 10 bases between the germline ends. Germline loops: CDR1 MDHEN, CDR2 SYDVKM.

Only a few counts were recorded for this clonotype. V and J are TRBV12-3 or TRBV12-4 and TRBJ2-1; tentative D call: TRBD2 (5 bases). This CDR3 has 16 amino acids. Trimming pared 7 bases from V and 10 bases from J, leaving 26 bases between. CDR3 in amino acids: CASTFRTWYPAEEQFF. CDR3 bases: TGTGCCAGCACCTTCAGGACTTGGTATCCGGCGGAGGAGCAGTTCTTC.

This sequence joins TRBV4-3 and TRBJ2-1; D perhaps matches TRBD1 (5 bases). V dropped 0 bases and J dropped 8 bases, with 20 bases sitting between them. CDR3 length equals 17 residues. Germline-derived CDR1 and CDR2 are LGHNA and YSLEER. This chain's CDR3 is CASSQDLGMGRIDEQFF. The DNA of the CDR3 is TGCGCCAGCAGCCAAGATTTGGGGATGGGGCGAATTGATGAGCAGTTCTTC.

J is TRBJ2-3 and V is TRBV5-4; 8 bases line up with TRBD2. The V segment lost 0 bases and the J segment 5 bases; nucleotides outside the gene matches: 2. Germline loops: CDR1 SGHNT, CDR2 YYREEE (reference sequence). This CDR3 comprises 14 residues. The CDR3 spells CASSLELAEDTQYF. Written as DNA, the CDR3 is TGTGCCAGCAGCTTGGAACTAGCGGAAGATACGCAGTATTTT.

This clonotype was recorded at least ten times. The CDR3 is CAISESQGLDYGYTF. The CDR3 DNA reads TGTGCCATCAGTGAGTCACAAGGGCTCGACTATGGCTACACCTTC. The chain employs TRBV10-3 and TRBJ1-2; D remains unclear. Trimming took 0 bases from V and 3 from J, leaving 11 bases between them. The length of the CDR3 is 15 residues. CDR1 is ENHRY and CDR2 is SYGVKD in the germline V gene.

At least ten counts were recorded for this clonotype. This chain links TRBV7-2 with TRBJ1-2, with a tentative D call TRBD1 (6 bases). This CDR3 comprises 12 residues. Trimming pared 2 bases from V and 8 bases from J, leaving 9 bases between. Looked up from germline, CDR1 is SGHTA and CDR2 is FQGNSA. CDR3 sequence (DNA): TGTGCCAGCAGCTTAACAGGGAACGGCTACACCTTC. Residues: CASSLTGNGYTF.